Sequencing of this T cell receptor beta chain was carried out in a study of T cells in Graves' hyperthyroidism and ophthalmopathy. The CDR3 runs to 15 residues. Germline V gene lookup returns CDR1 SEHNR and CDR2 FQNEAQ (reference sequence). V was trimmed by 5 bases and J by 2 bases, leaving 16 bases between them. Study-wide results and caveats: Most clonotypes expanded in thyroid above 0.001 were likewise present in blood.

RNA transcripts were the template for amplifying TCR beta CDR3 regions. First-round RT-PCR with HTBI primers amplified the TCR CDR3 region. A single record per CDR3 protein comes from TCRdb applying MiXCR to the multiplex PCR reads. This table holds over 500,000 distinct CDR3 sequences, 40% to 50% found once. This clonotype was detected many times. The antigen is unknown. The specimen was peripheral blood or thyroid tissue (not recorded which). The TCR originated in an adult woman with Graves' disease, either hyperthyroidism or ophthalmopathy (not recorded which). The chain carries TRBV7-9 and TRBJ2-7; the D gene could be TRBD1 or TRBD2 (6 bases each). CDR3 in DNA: TGTGCCAGCAGCCCCCCAGGTAGGGGGGCCTACGAGCAGTACTTC. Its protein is CASSPPGRGAYEQYF.